The TCR beta chain described here comes from a study of control samples from healthy donors and cancer patients. CDR3 length equals 17 residues. Per the germline V gene, CDR1 is MGHRA and CDR2 is YSYEKL. V was trimmed by 1 base and J by 3 bases, leaving 16 bases between them. TCRdb's copy holds only in-frame clones and misses some; the assay was immunoSEQ multiplex PCR. The sample has roughly 150,000 clones, over 90% seen once. The chain is built from TRBV4-1 and TRBJ1-3; possible D gene TRBD1, 6 bases. Sequenced sample: blood. This receptor was taken from a man aged 45-65 years in good health. CDR3 bases: TGCGCCAGCAGCCAAGGAAGTCAGGGGCTGGGTGGAAACACCATATATTTT. Its protein product is CASSQGSQGLGGNTIYF.